The T cell receptor (beta chain) described here comes from a study of T cells in Graves' hyperthyroidism and ophthalmopathy. Findings and caveats of the study: A model built on 13 V-J features separated ophthalmopathy from stable hyperthyroidism.

RNA transcripts were the template for amplifying TCR beta CDR3 regions. The TCR CDR3 first-round RT-PCR relied on the HTBI primer set. One entry per CDR3 protein results from TCRdb running MiXCR on the multiplex PCR reads. Among hundreds of thousands of distinct CDR3 sequences listed, roughly 15% were seen once. This clonotype has ten or more counts. Its specificity is not known. Uncontrolled infection, other autoimmune disease, pregnancy or lactation excluded patients. The receptor was derived from a woman between 45 and 60 years old with Graves' ophthalmopathy. Source material: blood.

This CDR3 reads CASSRPGNQPQHF. As DNA, the CDR3 is TGTGCCAGCAGTCGACCGGGCAATCAGCCCCAGCATTTT. The J gene is TRBJ1-5, the V gene TRBV28; D call uncertain. V lost 5 bases, J lost 2 bases, and 7 bases lay in between. The CDR3 sequence is 13 residues long. Germline values: CDR1 MDHEN, CDR2 SYDVKM. The entire variable domain, with the rest obtained from reference TRBV28 and TRBJ1-5, is as follows: DVKVTQSSRYLVKRTGEKVFLECVQDMDHENMFWYRQDPGLGLRLIYFSYDVKMKEKGDIPEGYSVSREKKERFSLILESASTNQTSMYLCASSRPGNQPQHFGDGTRLSIL.